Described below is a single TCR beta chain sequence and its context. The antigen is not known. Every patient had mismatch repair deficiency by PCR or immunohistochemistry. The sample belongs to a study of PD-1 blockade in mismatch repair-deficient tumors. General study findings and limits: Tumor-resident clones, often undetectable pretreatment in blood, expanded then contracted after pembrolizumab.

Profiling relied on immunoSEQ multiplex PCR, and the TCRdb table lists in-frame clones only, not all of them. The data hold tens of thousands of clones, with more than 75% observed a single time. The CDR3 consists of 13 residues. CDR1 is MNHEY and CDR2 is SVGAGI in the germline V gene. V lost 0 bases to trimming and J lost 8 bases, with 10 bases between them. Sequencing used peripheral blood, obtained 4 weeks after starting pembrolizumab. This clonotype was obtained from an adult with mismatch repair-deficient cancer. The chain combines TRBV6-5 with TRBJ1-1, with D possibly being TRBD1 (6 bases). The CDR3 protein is CASSYSERGEAFF. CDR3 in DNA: TGTGCCAGCAGTTACTCGGAGAGGGGGGAAGCTTTCTTT.